This T cell receptor beta chain was recovered during a study of beta chain features in type 1 diabetes. In its sample, this clone was seen a few times. Its antigen is as yet unknown. General study results and limits: Naive, central memory and Treg TCRB repertoires appeared more alike in patients than in healthy donors. Among patients with Type 1 diabetes, TCRB CDR3s were moderately but significantly shorter in every one of the four CD4+ subsets.

TCRB transcripts that were expressed got sequenced, as all of the isolated RNA had been reverse transcribed. About 3.57 million reads, on average, came from each naive, central memory and regulatory T cell sample. Clones were sequenced by immunoSEQ multiplex PCR, and TCRdb holds only the in-frame ones, with some missing. The profile shows approximately 730,000 clones, under 15% of them singletons. The CDR3 loop spans 12 amino acids. Deletions cut 4 bases from V and 10 bases from J, with 11 bases between. From germline, CDR1 is SGHDN and CDR2 FVKESK. The specimen was naive CD4+ T cells from blood. The chain employs TRBV14 and TRBJ2-1, with D possibly matching TRBD2 (5 bases). This clonotype was sampled from a man between 18 and 35 years old with type 1 diabetes. CDR3: CASSLRRSEQFF. In DNA, the CDR3 is TGTGCCAGCAGCCTTCGGAGGTCGGAGCAGTTCTTC. The complete variable domain, with remaining parts taken from reference TRBV14 and TRBJ2-1, reads EAGVTQFPSHSVIEKGQTVTLRCDPISGHDNLYWYRRVMGKEIKFLLHFVKESKQDESGMPNNRFLAERTGGTYSTLKVQPAELEDSGVYFCASSLRRSEQFFGPGTRLTVL.